The present entry profiles one T cell receptor beta chain with its context. The authors' processing: Reference gene primer amplification gave estimated nucleated cell counts. The table came from immunoSEQ multiplex PCR; TCRdb's copy has only in-frame clones and leaves some out. The V and J calls and clone size were taken over from that table, and D and trimming were inferred from the DNA. The sample shows a few hundred thousand clones, around 82% of them seen only once. The CDR3 consists of 14 residues. In germline, CDR1 is LGHDT, CDR2 YNNKEL (reference sequence). V lost 4 bases, J lost 1 base, and 10 bases lay in between. These data originate in a study of blood T cell repertoires in COVID-19. About the research overall: Specimens from acute and convalescent COVID-19 originated in the United States, Italy and Spain. PBMCs, B-cell-depleted T cells, or T cells were the source of the cDNA or gDNA that made up the material.

The clonotype originates from a young woman with acute or convalescent COVID-19. The sample comprised peripheral blood. V is TRBV3-1 (or the pseudogene TRBV3-2) and J is TRBJ1-1; D gene ambiguous. This CDR3 reads CASSLVGANTEAFF. CDR3 bases: TGTGCCAGCAGCCTGGTGGGCGCGAACACTGAAGCTTTCTTT.